The sequence of this T cell receptor beta chain was determined in a study of T cell changes during pregnancy in multiple sclerosis (dated by TCRdb to between 2018 and 2021). Regarding the research as a whole: The study examined how the T cell repertoire changed over the course of pregnancy in women with multiple sclerosis.

V is trimmed back by 3 bases and J by 5 bases, and the junction contains 10 bases that no gene match accounts for. The cysteine opens and the phenylalanine closes a CDR3 of 15 amino acids. Just CDR3 DNA is preserved here, 45 bases in frame from base 1. Reading the germline V gene gives CDR1 SGDLS and CDR2 YYNGEE. The library relied on the immunoSEQ multiplex PCR assay. The table was pulled from immuneACCESS by TCRdb, which kept in-frame rearrangements only. Such tables lose some clones; where checked, under half of the loss comes from unresolved V genes, and the rest has no known cause. The sample table shows around 57,000 clones, and roughly 88% are seen once. In total, the top ten clones hold roughly 6.5% of the sample. In regard to this clone: Its antigen target is currently unknown. Base qualities are not at hand, and no much larger clone is one base apart.

In this chain, TRBV9 is recombined with TRBJ2-7, with 8 bases matching TRBD1. This receptor was identified in a female donor in good health, enrolled as a control in a pregnancy study. Specimen: peripheral blood, collected in the third trimester of pregnancy. The DNA sequence is given as TGTGCCAGCAGCGCCGGGTCAGGGGGCTACGACGAGCAGTACTTC. This sequence encodes CASSAGSGGYDEQYF.